This T cell receptor beta chain came from a study of blood T cells in healthy people across ages. PCR was performed a second time for about 7 to 11 cycles using a sample-barcoded 5' primer and a J-beta primer mix. TCRdb reanalysed the 5' RACE reads using MiXCR and keeps one entry per CDR3 protein. The sample carries about 810,000 distinct CDR3 sequences, 35% to 40% recorded once. This clonotype was detected ten times or more. The antigen remains unidentified. The germline V and J ends were trimmed by 5 bases and 8 bases, with 15 bases remaining between them. This CDR3 contains 13 residues. Germline lookup yields CDR1 SGHTA and CDR2 FQGNSA. Study conclusions and caveats: Expanded clonotype shifts may have been confounded, as the donors had an unknown CMV status.

Aged roughly 6 to 100, donors were systemically healthy Caucasians from Russia. The J gene is TRBJ1-2, the V gene TRBV7-2; D uncertain. This receptor was taken from a man aged 18-30 years in good health. The sequenced sample was blood. The CDR3 spells CASSAGSQWGYTF. The CDR3 DNA follows: TGTGCCAGCAGCGCGGGGTCCCAGTGGGGCTACACCTTC.